The rows below give T cell receptor beta chains drawn from one sample of a study of T-cell memory formation after mild COVID-19. One entry per CDR3 protein, called by TCRdb with MiXCR from the 5' RACE reads. The data show over 300,000 distinct CDR3 sequences, 20% to 25% seen once. Sequencing was carried out using PBMCs or a T cell subset sorted from them (not recorded which). The receptors originated from a man between 18 and 29 years old who had mild COVID-19 (a few samples of this study predate the infection). Cell type and time point are not known. The CDR3 runs from the conserved cysteine through the conserved F or W. The D gene is left open where the match is weak. Size values are once, few and many counts, or a class for expanded clones, and some rows have none.

V gene	clone size	J gene	D gene	CDR3 DNA	CDR3 protein
TRBV7-3	.	TRBJ2-5	.	TGTGCCAGCAGCTCCGTTAGGGGGGAAGAGACCCAGTACTTC	CASSSVRGEETQYF
TRBV29-1	.	TRBJ1-1	TRBD1	TGCAGCGCTGGTGGCGAGGGGGCTGGTAGCACTGAAGCTTTCTTT	CSAGGEGAGSTEAFF
TRBV7-2	.	TRBJ2-3	.	TGTGCCAGCAGCTCAGCTCCTCTCCGGGCATCGACGCAGTATTTT	CASSSAPLRASTQYF
TRBV20-1	few	TRBJ1-1	.	TGCAGTGCTAGAGAAATGAACACTGAAGCTTTCTTT	CSAREMNTEAFF
TRBV7-2	many	TRBJ2-4	TRBD1	TGTGCCAGCAGCTCCCGACAGGGGATCGACATTCAGTACTTC	CASSSRQGIDIQYF
TRBV7-2	few	TRBJ2-3	.	TGTGCCTCCGAACGGGACCGTTTATCCCCAGATACGCAGTATTTT	CASERDRLSPDTQYF
TRBV5-1	few	TRBJ1-2	TRBD1	TGCGCCAGCAGCTCCCGGGGGACAGGGGGCCTTAGGGACTATGGCTACACCTTC	CASSSRGTGGLRDYGYTF
TRBV7-9	.	TRBJ2-1	.	TGTGCCAGCAGCCAAGGGAGGGGGACCTACAATGAGCAGTTCTTC	CASSQGRGTYNEQFF
TRBV7-9	few	TRBJ1-1	.	TGTGCCAGCATCGCCCCTGGTGACACTGAAGCTTTCTTT	CASIAPGDTEAFF
TRBV28	few	TRBJ1-4	TRBD1	TGTGCCAGCAGCCCACAGGGGCCAACTAATGAAAAACTGTTTTTT	CASSPQGPTNEKLFF
TRBV7-2	.	TRBJ1-1	TRBD1	TGTGCCAGCAGCTCGACAGGGGCATTCTTT	CASSSTGAFF
TRBV4-3	few	TRBJ1-6	.	TGCGCCAGCAGCCAAAGGAACAGTCCAGGCAATTCACCCCTCCACTTT	CASSQRNSPGNSPLHF
TRBV25-1	.	TRBJ2-6	.	TGTGCCAGCAGTGCATACAGGGCCGGGGCCAACGTCCTGACTTTC	CASSAYRAGANVLTF
TRBV7-2	few	TRBJ2-6	.	TGTGCCAGCAGCTTACGCCAGGGAGCCTCTGGGGCCAACGTCCTGACTTTC	CASSLRQGASGANVLTF
TRBV3-1	.	TRBJ1-1	.	TGTGCCAGCAGCCAAGGAAGAGCGTCGGGTGAAGCTTTCTTT	CASSQGRASGEAFF
TRBV6-5	many	TRBJ2-3	.	TGTGCCAGCAGATCAGGGGATACGCAGTATTTT	CASRSGDTQYF
TRBV12-3/TRBV12-4	.	TRBJ1-1	TRBD1	TGTGCCAGCAGTTACGGACAGGGGTGCACTGAAGCTTTCTTT	CASSYGQGCTEAFF
TRBV3-1	few	TRBJ2-7	.	TGTGCCAGCATAGGGGCAGGAACGGGGGAGCAGTACTTC	CASIGAGTGEQYF
TRBV7-2	.	TRBJ2-1	TRBD1	TGTGCCAGCAGCTTAGCGGGACAGGGGGCTAAAAATGAGCAGTTCTTC	CASSLAGQGAKNEQFF
TRBV5-1	few	TRBJ1-2	.	TGCGCCAGCAGCCTACGGACAGAGGGGCTCACCTTC	CASSLRTEGLTF
TRBV28	few	TRBJ1-2	TRBD1	TGTGCCAGCACGGAAGACAGGGCCGATGGCTACACCTTC	CASTEDRADGYTF
TRBV2	.	TRBJ1-1	.	TGTGCCAGCAAGGGGAACATTGGCACTGAAGCTTTCTTT	CASKGNIGTEAFF
TRBV3-2	few	TRBJ2-2	.	TGTGCCAGCAAGCAGAGAGACACCGGGGAGCTGTTTTTT	CASKQRDTGELFF
TRBV7-3	.	TRBJ2-1	TRBD2	TGTGCCAGCAGCTCACTTCGACTAGCGGACAATGAGCAGTTCTTC	CASSSLRLADNEQFF
TRBV7-2	few	TRBJ2-3	TRBD2	TGTGCCAGCGAGCGGGGGGGCCGCATTGGAGATACGCAGTATTTT	CASERGGRIGDTQYF
TRBV4-3	.	TRBJ1-4	.	TGCGCCAGCAGCCAAGATCTGGGAACTAATGAAAAACTGTTTTTT	CASSQDLGTNEKLFF
TRBV5-1	many	TRBJ2-3	TRBD2	TGCGCCAGCAGCCGGCGGACTAGCGGGGGGGATACAGATACGCAGTATTTT	CASSRRTSGGDTDTQYF
TRBV12-3/TRBV12-4	many	TRBJ2-7	TRBD1	TGTGCCAGCAGGCCTAACCGACAGGGTGTAGGGGACTACGAGCAGTACTTC	CASRPNRQGVGDYEQYF
TRBV6-6	.	TRBJ2-5	.	TGTGCCAGCAGTTACGCTAGCGAGTTCCAAGAGACCCAGTACTTC	CASSYASEFQETQYF
TRBV10-2	many	TRBJ2-7	TRBD2	TGCGCCAGCCTGCGGGGGGGGTTCTACGAGCAGTACTTC	CASLRGGFYEQYF
TRBV12-3/TRBV12-4	.	TRBJ1-2	.	TGTGCCAGCACCTTCCGGGACACCTGGGAAGGATCCGGCTACACCTTC	CASTFRDTWEGSGYTF
TRBV6-2/TRBV6-3	.	TRBJ2-2	.	TGTGCCAGCAGTTACGACAACACCGGGGAGCTGTTTTTT	CASSYDNTGELFF
TRBV3-1	few	TRBJ2-7	.	TGTGCCAGCAGCCAAGATAGTATGCGGGAGCAGTACTTC	CASSQDSMREQYF
TRBV6-1	few	TRBJ1-1	TRBD1	TGTGCCAGCAGTGAAGCGGGGACAGGGGGTGAAGCTTTCTTT	CASSEAGTGGEAFF
TRBV4-1	few	TRBJ1-2	.	TGCGCCAGCAGCCAAGACGCAGGGAGGAACTATGGCTACACCTTC	CASSQDAGRNYGYTF
TRBV11-2	few	TRBJ2-7	.	TGTGCCAGCAGCCCCCAGGGGACCTACGAGCAGTACTTC	CASSPQGTYEQYF
TRBV10-1	.	TRBJ1-2	TRBD1	TGCGCCAGCAGTGAGGACAGGGCCAGTGGCTACACCTTC	CASSEDRASGYTF
TRBV5-6	few	TRBJ2-2	.	TGTGCCAGCAGGAGCCAGAGTACAGGTCCGAACACCGGGGAGCTGTTTTTT	CASRSQSTGPNTGELFF
TRBV12-3/TRBV12-4	few	TRBJ1-4	.	TGTGCCAGCAGTTCCGGACCCCGTGTTGAAAAACTGTTTTTT	CASSSGPRVEKLFF
TRBV21-1	.	TRBJ1-1	.	TGTGCCAGCAGCAAAACCTGGTACACTGAAGCTTTCTTT	CASSKTWYTEAFF
TRBV12-3/TRBV12-4	few	TRBJ2-1	.	TGTGCCAGCAGTTTTGGCGCCGGCGTATCCTACAATGAGCAGTTCTTC	CASSFGAGVSYNEQFF
TRBV7-6	.	TRBJ1-3	TRBD1	TGTGCCAGCAGCCACGGGACAGGGGCCGGAAACACCATATATTTT	CASSHGTGAGNTIYF
TRBV6-4	few	TRBJ2-2	.	TGTGCCAGCAGTGCGTCAGGATCCACCGGGGAGCTGTTTTTT	CASSASGSTGELFF
TRBV7-3	.	TRBJ2-5	.	TGTGCCAGCAGTAGGGGCAACACGGAGACCCAGTACTTC	CASSRGNTETQYF
TRBV7-2	.	TRBJ2-1	TRBD1	TGTGCCAGCAGGGTCGGGACAGGGTTGGATGAGCAGTTCTTC	CASRVGTGLDEQFF
TRBV19	.	TRBJ2-7	.	TGTGCCAGTAGTCAGACAGCTCGCAACGAGCAGTACTTC	CASSQTARNEQYF
TRBV20-1	few	TRBJ1-1	.	TGCAGGCCGGGGACTCCCCGAGGGGAAGCTTTCTTT	CRPGTPRGEAFF
TRBV5-1	few	TRBJ2-7	TRBD1	TGCGCCAGCAGCTTGAACCCCAGGGGGCAAGACGAGCAGTACTTC	CASSLNPRGQDEQYF
TRBV7-2	.	TRBJ2-7	TRBD2	TGTGCCAGCAGCTTTGACAGCGGGGGTTCATACGAGCAGTACTTC	CASSFDSGGSYEQYF
TRBV18	once	TRBJ1-1	TRBD1	TGTGCCAGCTCACAAGGACAGGGAAATTTCGAAGCTTTCTTT	CASSQGQGNFEAFF
TRBV20-1	many	TRBJ1-1	.	TGCAGTGCACTCCCGGGGAACACTGAAGCTTTCTTT	CSALPGNTEAFF
TRBV4-3	once	TRBJ1-2	.	TGCGCCAGCAGCGGGCTCCCAGCCTATGGCTACACCTTC	CASSGLPAYGYTF
TRBV6-2/TRBV6-3	.	TRBJ2-7	.	TGTGCCAGCAGTTACGGCTACTCCTACGAGCAGTACTTC	CASSYGYSYEQYF
TRBV12-5	.	TRBJ2-3	.	TGTGCTAGTGGTTTGATACTCACAGGCGGGACAGATACGCAGTATTTT	CASGLILTGGTDTQYF
TRBV10-3	.	TRBJ2-3	.	TGTGCCATCAGTGAGTCGCAGGAGCCGCCTCGGGGCACAGATACGCAGTATTTT	CAISESQEPPRGTDTQYF